The 6 T cell receptor beta chains in this list originate from one sample, sequenced in a study of cytomegalovirus exposure and HLA in healthy donors. It was with 60 Vbeta and 13 Jbeta primers that the PCR ran. Repertoires were generated with immunoSEQ multiplex PCR, while TCRdb's copy carries only in-frame clones and drops some. The sample carries 100,000 to 150,000 clones, more than 65% recorded once. The sample consisted of PBMCs. The receptors shown here come from a woman aged 60-75 years in good health and CMV-seropositive.

V usage is TRBV19 and J usage is TRBJ2-7; D might be TRBD1 (7 bases). V was trimmed by 5 bases and J by 0 bases, leaving 14 bases between them. The CDR3 is made up of 15 amino acids. Germline lookup yields CDR1 LNHDA and CDR2 SQIVND (reference sequence). Here the CDR3 reads CASSPGGTASYEQYF. In nucleotides, the CDR3 is TGTGCCAGTAGTCCTGGGGGGACAGCCTCCTACGAGCAGTACTTC.

V usage is TRBV30 and J usage is TRBJ2-2, with TRBD1 matching over 7 bases. The CDR3 is made up of 17 amino acids. With 5 bases clipped from V and 0 bases from J, the junction kept 12 bases outside the gene matches. Germline CDR1 GTSNPN, CDR2 SVGIG (reference sequence). In nucleotides, the CDR3 is TGTGCCTGGTCTTGGGGGACAGTAAGTTCGAACACCGGGGAGCTGTTTTTT. Encoded protein: CAWSWGTVSSNTGELFF.

This chain uses TRBV5-1 with TRBJ2-1; 10 bases agree with TRBD1. V dropped 5 bases and J dropped 6; count of bases not matched to a gene: 8. This CDR3 has 15 residues. In germline, CDR1 is SGHRS, CDR2 YFSETQ. The CDR3 region is CASRVGTGDGNEQFF. The CDR3 nucleotides are TGCGCCAGCAGGGTTGGGACAGGGGATGGCAATGAGCAGTTCTTC.

This chain's CDR3 is CASSSGERGYTF. CDR3 nucleotide sequence: TGTGCCAGCAGTTCGGGAGAAAGGGGCTACACCTTC. This sequence joins TRBV28 and TRBJ1-2; D uncertain. The CDR3 extends over 12 amino acids. Trimming left V 4 bases short and J 8 bases short, with 11 bases between. The germline gives CDR1 MDHEN, CDR2 SYDVKM.

The chain links TRBV7-2 to TRBJ1-1; D remains unclear. The V gene's germline CDR1 is SGHTA and CDR2 FQGNSA. The CDR3 is 13 amino acids. V was cut by 3 bases and J by 0 bases, with 5 bases left in between. Here the CDR3 DNA reads TGTGCCAGCAGCTTGGTAGTGAACACTGAAGCTTTCTTT. The encoded protein is CASSLVVNTEAFF.

This clone was detected a few times. The rearrangement links TRBV9 to TRBJ2-5; maybe TRBD1 (6 bases). The CDR3 sequence is 14 residues long. V lost 4 bases and J lost 2, with 12 bases in between. Germline V gene lookup returns CDR1 SGDLS and CDR2 YYNGEE. DNA of the CDR3: TGTGCCAGCAGCTCTCGGACAGCTCAAGAGACCCAGTACTTC. Amino acid sequence: CASSSRTAQETQYF.